This TCR beta chain came from a study of T cells in Graves' hyperthyroidism and ophthalmopathy. Overall study findings and caveats: Blood shared most expanded thyroid clonotypes above 0.001.

There were TCR beta CDR3 regions amplified from RNA transcripts. A set of HTBI primers served as the primers for a first-round RT-PCR of the TCR CDR3. From the multiplex PCR reads, TCRdb called clonotypes with MiXCR, one entry per CDR3 protein. This table holds a few hundred thousand distinct CDR3 sequences, 18% found once. About this clonotype itself: What it binds is not known.

CDR1 and CDR2 (germline): MGHRA, YSYEKL. The CDR3 runs 14 residues. Trimming took off 4 bases at V and 2 bases at J, with 12 bases between the two ends. This sequence originates from a man aged 18 to 29 with Graves' ophthalmopathy. Sequenced input: blood. The chain employs TRBV4-1 and TRBJ2-7; D is possibly TRBD1 (6 bases). The CDR3: CASSLIGQTYEQYF. CDR3 nucleotides: TGCGCCAGCAGCCTCATCGGACAGACCTACGAGCAGTACTTC.